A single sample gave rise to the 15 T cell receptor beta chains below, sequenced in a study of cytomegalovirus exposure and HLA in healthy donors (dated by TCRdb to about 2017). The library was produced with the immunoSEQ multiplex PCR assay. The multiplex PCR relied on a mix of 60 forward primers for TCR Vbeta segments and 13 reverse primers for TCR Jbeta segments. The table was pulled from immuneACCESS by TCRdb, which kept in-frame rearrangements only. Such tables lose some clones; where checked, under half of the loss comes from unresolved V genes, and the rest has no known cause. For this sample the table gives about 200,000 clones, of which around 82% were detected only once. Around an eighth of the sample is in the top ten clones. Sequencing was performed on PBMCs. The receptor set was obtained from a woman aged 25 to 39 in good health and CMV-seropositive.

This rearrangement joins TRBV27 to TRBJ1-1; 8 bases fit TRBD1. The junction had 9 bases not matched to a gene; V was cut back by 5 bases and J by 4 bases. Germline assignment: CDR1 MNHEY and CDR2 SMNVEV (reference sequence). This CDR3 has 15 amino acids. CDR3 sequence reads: CASSPGQGSFTEAFF. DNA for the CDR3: TGTGCCAGCAGTCCCGGACAGGGCAGTTTCACTGAAGCTTTCTTT.

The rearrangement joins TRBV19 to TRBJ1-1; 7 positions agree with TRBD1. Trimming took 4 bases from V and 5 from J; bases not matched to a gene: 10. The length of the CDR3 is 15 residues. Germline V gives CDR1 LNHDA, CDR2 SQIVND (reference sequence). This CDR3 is CASSKRTGTGTEAFF. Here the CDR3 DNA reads TGTGCCAGTAGTAAAAGGACAGGTACGGGGACTGAAGCTTTCTTT. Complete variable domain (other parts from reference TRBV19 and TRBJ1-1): DGGITQSPKYLFRKEGQNVTLSCEQNLNHDAMYWYRQDPGQGLRLIYYSQIVNDFQKGDIAEGYSVSREKKESFPLTVTSAQKNPTAFYLCASSKRTGTGTEAFFGQGTRLTVV.

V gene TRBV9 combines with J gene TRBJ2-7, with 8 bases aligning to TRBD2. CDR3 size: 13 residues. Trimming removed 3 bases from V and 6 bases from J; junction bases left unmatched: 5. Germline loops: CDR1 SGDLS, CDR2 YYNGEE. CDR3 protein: CASSALTSGEQYF. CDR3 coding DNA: TGTGCCAGCAGCGCCCTAACTAGCGGCGAGCAGTACTTC.

CDR3 protein: CASGPQGVKSGYTF. Written as DNA, the CDR3 is TGTGCCAGCGGACCACAGGGGGTGAAGAGTGGCTACACCTTC. V and J are TRBV25-1 and TRBJ1-2, with 8 nucleotides matching TRBD1. The V segment lost 8 bases and the J segment 7 bases; nucleotides outside the gene matches: 12. The CDR3 has 14 amino acids. Looked up from germline, CDR1 is MGHDK and CDR2 is SYGVNS.

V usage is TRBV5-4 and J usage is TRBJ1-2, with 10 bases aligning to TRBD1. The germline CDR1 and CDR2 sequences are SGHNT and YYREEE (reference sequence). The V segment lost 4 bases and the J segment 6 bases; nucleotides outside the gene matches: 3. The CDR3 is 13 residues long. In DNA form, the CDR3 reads TGTGCCAGCAGCGGGGGGACAGGGGATGGCTACACCTTC. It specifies CASSGGTGDGYTF.

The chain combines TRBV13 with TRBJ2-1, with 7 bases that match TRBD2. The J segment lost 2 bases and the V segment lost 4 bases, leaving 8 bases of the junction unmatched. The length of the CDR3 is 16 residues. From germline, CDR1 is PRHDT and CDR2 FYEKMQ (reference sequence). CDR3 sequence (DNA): TGTGCCAGCAGCTCCCCAGCGGGGCCTACCTACAATGAGCAGTTCTTC. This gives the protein CASSSPAGPTYNEQFF.

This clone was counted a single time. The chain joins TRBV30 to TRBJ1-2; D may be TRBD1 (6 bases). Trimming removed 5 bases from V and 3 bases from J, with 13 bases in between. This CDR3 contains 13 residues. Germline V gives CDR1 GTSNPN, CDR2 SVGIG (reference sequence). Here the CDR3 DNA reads TGTGCCTGGGGAGCTTCAGGGGACTATGGCTACACCTTC. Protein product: CAWGASGDYGYTF.

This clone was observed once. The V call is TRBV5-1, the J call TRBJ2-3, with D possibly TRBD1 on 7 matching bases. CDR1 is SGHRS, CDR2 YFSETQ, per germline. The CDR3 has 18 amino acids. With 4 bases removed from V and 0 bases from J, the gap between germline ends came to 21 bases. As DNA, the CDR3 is TGCGCCAGCAGCGCGGGACAGCGTATTTTACTTAGCACAGATACGCAGTATTTT. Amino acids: CASSAGQRILLSTDTQYF.

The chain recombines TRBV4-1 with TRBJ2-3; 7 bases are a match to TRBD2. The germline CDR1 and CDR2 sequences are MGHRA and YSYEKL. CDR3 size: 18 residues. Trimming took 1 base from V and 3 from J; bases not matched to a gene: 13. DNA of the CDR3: TGCGCCAGCAGCCAAGGGGGAGGGGCGGGGGTTGAAACAGATACGCAGTATTTT. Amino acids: CASSQGGGAGVETDTQYF.

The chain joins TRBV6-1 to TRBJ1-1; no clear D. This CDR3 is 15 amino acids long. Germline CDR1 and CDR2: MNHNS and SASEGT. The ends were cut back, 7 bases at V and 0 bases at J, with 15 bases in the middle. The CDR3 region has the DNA TGTGCCAGCAAGGGAGCCGGAGACATGAACACTGAAGCTTTCTTT. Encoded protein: CASKGAGDMNTEAFF.

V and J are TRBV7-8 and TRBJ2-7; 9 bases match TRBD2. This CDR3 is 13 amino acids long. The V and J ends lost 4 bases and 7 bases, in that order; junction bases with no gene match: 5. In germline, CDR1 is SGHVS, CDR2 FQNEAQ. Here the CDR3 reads CASSSGTSSEQYF. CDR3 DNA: TGTGCCAGCAGCTCCGGGACTAGCTCTGAGCAGTACTTC.

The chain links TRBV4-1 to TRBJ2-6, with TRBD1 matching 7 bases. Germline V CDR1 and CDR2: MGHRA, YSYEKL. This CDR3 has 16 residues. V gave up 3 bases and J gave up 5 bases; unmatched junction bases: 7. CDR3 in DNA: TGCGCCAGCAGCCAGGGTATACAGGGGAGGGCCAACGTCCTGACTTTC. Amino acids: CASSQGIQGRANVLTF.

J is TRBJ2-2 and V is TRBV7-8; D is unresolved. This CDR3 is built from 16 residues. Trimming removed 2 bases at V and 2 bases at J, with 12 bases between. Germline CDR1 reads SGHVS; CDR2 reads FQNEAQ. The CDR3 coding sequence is TGTGCCAGCAGCTTACCGCGAGGCCTCAACACCGGGGAGCTGTTTTTT. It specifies CASSLPRGLNTGELFF.

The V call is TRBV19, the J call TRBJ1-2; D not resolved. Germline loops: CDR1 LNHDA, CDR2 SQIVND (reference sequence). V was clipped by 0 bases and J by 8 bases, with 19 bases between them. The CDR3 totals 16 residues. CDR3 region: CASSIDRWATLSGYTF. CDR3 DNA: TGTGCCAGTAGTATAGATCGTTGGGCAACCTTGAGCGGCTACACCTTC.

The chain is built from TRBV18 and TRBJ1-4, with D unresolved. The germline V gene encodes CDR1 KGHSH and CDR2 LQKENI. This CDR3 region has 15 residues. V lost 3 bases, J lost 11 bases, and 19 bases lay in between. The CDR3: CASSPAAVAVDKLFF. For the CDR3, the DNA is TGTGCCAGCTCACCCGCTGCTGTTGCAGTCGATAAACTGTTTTTT.